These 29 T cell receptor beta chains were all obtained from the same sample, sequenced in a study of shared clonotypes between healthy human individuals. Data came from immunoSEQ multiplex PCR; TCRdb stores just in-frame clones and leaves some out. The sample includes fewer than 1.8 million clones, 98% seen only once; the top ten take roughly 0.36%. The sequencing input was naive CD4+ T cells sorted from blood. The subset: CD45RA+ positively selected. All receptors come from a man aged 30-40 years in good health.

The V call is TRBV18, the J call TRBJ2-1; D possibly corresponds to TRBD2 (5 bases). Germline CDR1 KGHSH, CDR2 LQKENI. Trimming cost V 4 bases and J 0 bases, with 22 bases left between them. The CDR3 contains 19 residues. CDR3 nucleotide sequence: TGTGCCAGCTCACAGTTCAACGAGGGAGTCCCGAGCTCCTACAATGAGCAGTTCTTC. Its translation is CASSQFNEGVPSSYNEQFF.

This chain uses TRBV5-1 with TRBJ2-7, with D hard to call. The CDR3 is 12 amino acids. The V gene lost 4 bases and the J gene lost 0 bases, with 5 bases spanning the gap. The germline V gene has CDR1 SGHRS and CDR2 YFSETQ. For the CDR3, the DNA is TGCGCCAGCAGCATAAACTCCTACGAGCAGTACTTC. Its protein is CASSINSYEQYF.

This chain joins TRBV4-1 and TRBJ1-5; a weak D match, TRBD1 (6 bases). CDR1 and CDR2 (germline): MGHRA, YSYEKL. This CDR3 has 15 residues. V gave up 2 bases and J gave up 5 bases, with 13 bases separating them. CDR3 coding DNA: TGCGCCAGCAGCCAATACACAGGGTTTGATCAGCCCCAGCATTTT. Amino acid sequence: CASSQYTGFDQPQHF.

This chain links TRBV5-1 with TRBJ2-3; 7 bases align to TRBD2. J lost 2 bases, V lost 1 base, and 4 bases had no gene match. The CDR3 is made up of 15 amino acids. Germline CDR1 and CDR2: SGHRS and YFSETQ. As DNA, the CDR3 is TGCGCCAGCAGCTTGAGCGGGGCTAACACAGATACGCAGTATTTT. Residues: CASSLSGANTDTQYF. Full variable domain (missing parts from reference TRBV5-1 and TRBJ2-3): KAGVTQTPRYLIKTRGQQVTLSCSPISGHRSVSWYQQTPGQGLQFLFEYFSETQRNKGNFPGRFSGRQFSNSRSEMNVSTLELGDSALYLCASSLSGANTDTQYFGPGTRLTVL.

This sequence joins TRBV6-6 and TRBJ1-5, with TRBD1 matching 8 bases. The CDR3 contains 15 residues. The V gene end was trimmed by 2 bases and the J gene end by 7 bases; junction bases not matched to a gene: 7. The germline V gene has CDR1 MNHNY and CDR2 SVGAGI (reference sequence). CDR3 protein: CASSYGGTGGQPQHF. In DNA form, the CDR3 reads TGTGCCAGCAGTTACGGGGGAACAGGGGGACAGCCCCAGCATTTT.

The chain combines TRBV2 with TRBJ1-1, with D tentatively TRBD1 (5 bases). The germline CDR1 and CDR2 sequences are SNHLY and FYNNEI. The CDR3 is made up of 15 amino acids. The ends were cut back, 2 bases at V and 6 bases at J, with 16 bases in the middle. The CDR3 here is CASSETGLAVAEAFF. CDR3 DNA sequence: TGTGCCAGCAGTGAAACAGGTTTAGCCGTCGCTGAAGCTTTCTTT.

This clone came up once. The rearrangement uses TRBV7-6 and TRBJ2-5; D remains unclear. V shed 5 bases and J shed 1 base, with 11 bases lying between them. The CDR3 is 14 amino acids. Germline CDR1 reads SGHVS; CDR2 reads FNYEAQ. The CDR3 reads CASSHRYSQETQYF. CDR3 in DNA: TGTGCCAGCAGCCACCGATACAGCCAAGAGACCCAGTACTTC.

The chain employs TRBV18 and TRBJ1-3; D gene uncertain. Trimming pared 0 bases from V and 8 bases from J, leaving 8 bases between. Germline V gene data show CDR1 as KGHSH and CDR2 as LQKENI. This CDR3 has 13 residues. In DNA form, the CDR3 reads TGTGCCAGCTCACCACCGGGAAAAGACACCATATATTTT. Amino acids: CASSPPGKDTIYF. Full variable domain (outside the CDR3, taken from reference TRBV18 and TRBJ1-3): NAGVMQNPRHLVRRRGQEARLRCSPMKGHSHVYWYRQLPEEGLKFMVYLQKENIIDESGMPKERFSAEFPKEGPSILRIQQVVRGDSAAYFCASSPPGKDTIYFGEGSWLTVV.

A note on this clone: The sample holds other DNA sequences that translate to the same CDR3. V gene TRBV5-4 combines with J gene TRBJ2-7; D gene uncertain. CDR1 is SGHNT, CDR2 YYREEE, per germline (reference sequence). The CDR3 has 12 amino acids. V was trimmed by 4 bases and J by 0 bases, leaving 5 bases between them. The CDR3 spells CASSLSSYEQYF. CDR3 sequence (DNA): TGTGCCAGCAGCCTAAGCTCCTACGAGCAGTACTTC.

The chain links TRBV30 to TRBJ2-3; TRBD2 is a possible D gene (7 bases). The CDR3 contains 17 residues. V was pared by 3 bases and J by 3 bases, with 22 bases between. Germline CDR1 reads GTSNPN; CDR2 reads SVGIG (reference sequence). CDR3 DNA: TGTGCCTGGAGAGGGGGGGTCCCGGACATTTTTACAGATACGCAGTATTTT. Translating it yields CAWRGGVPDIFTDTQYF.

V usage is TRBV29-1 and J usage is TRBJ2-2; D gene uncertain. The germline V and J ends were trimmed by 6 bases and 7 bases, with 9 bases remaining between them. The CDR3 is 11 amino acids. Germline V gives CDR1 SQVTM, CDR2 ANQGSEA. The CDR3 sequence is CSVSSGGELFF. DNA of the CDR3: TGCAGCGTCTCTTCTGGCGGGGAGCTGTTTTTT.

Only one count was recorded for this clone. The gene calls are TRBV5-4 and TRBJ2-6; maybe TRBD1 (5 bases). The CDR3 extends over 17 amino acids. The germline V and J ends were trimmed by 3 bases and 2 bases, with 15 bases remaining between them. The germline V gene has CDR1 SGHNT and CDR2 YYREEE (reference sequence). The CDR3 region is CASSSNPGKAGANVLTF. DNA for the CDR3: TGTGCCAGCAGCTCGAACCCAGGGAAAGCTGGGGCCAACGTCCTGACTTTC.

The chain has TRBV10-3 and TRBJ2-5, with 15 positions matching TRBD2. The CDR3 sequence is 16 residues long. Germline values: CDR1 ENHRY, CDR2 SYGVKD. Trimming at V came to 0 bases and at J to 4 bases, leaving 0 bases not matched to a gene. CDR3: CAISESGLAGGETQYF. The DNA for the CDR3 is TGTGCCATCAGTGAGTCGGGACTAGCGGGAGGAGAGACCCAGTACTTC.

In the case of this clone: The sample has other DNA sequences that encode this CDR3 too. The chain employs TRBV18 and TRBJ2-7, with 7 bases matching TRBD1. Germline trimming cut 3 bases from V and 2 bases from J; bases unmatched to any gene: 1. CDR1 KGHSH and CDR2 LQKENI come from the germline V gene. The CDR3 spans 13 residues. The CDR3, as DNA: TGTGCCAGCTCACCGGGACAGACCTACGAGCAGTACTTC. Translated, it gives CASSPGQTYEQYF.

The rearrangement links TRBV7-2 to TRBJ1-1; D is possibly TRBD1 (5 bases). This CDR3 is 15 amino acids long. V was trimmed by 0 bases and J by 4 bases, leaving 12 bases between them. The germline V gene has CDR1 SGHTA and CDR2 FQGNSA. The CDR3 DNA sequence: TGTGCCAGCAGCTTAGCGGGGGGATCGAGCACTGAAGCTTTCTTT. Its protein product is CASSLAGGSSTEAFF.

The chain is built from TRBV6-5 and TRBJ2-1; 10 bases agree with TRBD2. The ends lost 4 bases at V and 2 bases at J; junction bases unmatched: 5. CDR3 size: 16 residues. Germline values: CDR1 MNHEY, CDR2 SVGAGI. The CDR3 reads CASSSRLAGAYNEQFF. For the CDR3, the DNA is TGTGCCAGCAGTTCTCGACTAGCGGGCGCCTACAATGAGCAGTTCTTC.

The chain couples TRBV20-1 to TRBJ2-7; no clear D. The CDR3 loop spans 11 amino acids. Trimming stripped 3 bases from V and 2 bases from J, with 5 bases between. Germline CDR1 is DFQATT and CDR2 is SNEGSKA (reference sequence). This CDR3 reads CSASVTYEQYF. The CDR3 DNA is TGCAGTGCTAGCGTGACCTACGAGCAGTACTTC.

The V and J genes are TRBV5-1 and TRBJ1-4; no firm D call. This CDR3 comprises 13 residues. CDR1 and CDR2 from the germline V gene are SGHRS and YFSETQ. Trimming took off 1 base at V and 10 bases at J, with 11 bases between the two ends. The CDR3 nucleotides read TGCGCCAGCAGCTTGATGGAACCGAGAAAACTGTTTTTT. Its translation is CASSLMEPRKLFF.

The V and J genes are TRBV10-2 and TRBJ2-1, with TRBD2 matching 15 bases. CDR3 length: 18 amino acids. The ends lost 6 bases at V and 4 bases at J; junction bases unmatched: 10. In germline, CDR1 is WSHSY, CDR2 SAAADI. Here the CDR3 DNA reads TGCGCCAGCAGCGCCCCGGGACTAGCGGGAGGAGGGTACAATGAGCAGTTCTTC. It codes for CASSAPGLAGGGYNEQFF.

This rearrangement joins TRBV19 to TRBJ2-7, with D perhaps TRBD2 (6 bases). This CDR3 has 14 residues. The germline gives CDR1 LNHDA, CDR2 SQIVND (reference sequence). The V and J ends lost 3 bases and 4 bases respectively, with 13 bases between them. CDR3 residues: CASSMLEGWYEQYF. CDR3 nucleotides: TGTGCCAGTAGTATGCTGGAGGGCTGGTACGAGCAGTACTTC. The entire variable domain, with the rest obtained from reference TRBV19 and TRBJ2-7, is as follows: DGGITQSPKYLFRKEGQNVTLSCEQNLNHDAMYWYRQDPGQGLRLIYYSQIVNDFQKGDIAEGYSVSREKKESFPLTVTSAQKNPTAFYLCASSMLEGWYEQYFGPGTRLTVT.

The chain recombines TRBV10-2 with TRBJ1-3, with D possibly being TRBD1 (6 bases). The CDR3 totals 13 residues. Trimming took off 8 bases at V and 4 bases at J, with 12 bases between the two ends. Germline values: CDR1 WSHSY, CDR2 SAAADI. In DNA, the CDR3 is TGCGCCAGCTACACAGGGCTCGGAAACACCATATATTTT. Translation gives CASYTGLGNTIYF.

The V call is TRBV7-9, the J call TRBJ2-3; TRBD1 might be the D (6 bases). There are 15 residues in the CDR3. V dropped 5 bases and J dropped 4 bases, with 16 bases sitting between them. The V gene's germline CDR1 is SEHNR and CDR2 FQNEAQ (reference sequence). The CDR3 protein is CASSPGTISADTQYF. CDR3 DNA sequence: TGTGCCAGCAGCCCCGGGACAATCTCAGCAGATACGCAGTATTTT.

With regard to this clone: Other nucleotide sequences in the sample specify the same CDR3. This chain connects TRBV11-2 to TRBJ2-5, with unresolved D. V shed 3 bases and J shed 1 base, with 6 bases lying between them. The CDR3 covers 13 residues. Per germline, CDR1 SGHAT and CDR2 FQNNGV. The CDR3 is CASSFGSQETQYF. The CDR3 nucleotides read TGTGCCAGCAGCTTTGGTAGCCAAGAGACCCAGTACTTC.

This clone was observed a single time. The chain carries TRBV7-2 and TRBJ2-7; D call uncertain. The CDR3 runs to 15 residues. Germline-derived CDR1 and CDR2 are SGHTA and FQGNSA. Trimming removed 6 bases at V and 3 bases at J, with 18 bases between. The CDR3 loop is CASRLSSAGHYEQYF. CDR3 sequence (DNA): TGTGCCAGCAGGTTGAGCTCGGCCGGGCACTACGAGCAGTACTTC.

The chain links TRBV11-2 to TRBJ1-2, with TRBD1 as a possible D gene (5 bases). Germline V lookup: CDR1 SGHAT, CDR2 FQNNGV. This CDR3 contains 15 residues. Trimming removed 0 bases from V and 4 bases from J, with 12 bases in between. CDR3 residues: CASSLEATGGYGYTF. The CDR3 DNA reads TGTGCCAGCAGCTTAGAGGCTACAGGAGGCTATGGCTACACCTTC.

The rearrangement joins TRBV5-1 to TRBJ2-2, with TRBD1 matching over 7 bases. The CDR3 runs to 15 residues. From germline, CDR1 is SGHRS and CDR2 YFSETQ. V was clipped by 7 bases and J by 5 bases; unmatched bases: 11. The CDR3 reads CASCQGGGRTGELFF. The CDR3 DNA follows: TGCGCCAGCTGTCAAGGGGGCGGAAGAACCGGGGAGCTGTTTTTT.

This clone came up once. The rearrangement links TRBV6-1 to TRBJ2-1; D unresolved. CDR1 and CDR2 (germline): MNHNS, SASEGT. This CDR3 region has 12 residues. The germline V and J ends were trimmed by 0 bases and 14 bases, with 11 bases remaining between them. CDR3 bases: TGTGCCAGCAGTGAAGCGTTAACAGAGGAGTTCTTC. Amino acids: CASSEALTEEFF.

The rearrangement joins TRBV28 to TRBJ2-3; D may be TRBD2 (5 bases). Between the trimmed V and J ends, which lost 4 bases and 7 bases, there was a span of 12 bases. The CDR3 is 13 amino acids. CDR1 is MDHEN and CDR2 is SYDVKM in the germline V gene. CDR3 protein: CASSSTAENTQYF. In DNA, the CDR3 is TGTGCCAGCAGTTCCACAGCGGAGAATACGCAGTATTTT.

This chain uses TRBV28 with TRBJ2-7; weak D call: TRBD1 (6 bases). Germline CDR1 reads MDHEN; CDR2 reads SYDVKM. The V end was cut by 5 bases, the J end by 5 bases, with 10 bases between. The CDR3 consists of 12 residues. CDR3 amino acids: CASSVTGNEQYF. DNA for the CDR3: TGTGCCAGCAGTGTTACAGGGAACGAGCAGTACTTC.